This TCR beta chain was recovered during a study of blood T cells in healthy people across ages. There are 15 residues in the CDR3. J gave up 11 bases and V 5 bases, and 14 bases lay outside the gene matches. The germline V gene encodes CDR1 MDHEN and CDR2 SYDVKM. With a J-beta primer mix and a sample-barcoded 5' primer, a second PCR ran about 7 to 11 cycles. TCRdb redid the calling of the 5' RACE reads with MiXCR, one entry per CDR3 protein. The table has 1,100,000 or so distinct CDR3 sequences, roughly 45% seen once; the top ten hold 15% to 20%. The chain combines TRBV28 with TRBJ2-1, with 8 bases matching TRBD1. This TCR was sampled from a woman aged 55-70 years in good health. Source material: blood. The CDR3 nucleotides read TGTGCCAGCAGTCGGTTGGGACAGGAATCGAATAAGCAGTTCTTC. It codes for CASSRLGQESNKQFF.